These T cell receptor beta chains were read from a single sample in a study of T-cell reconstitution after alpha-beta-depleted transplantation in children. TCRdb reprocessed the PCR reads with MiXCR, giving one entry per CDR3 protein. Of about 610,000 distinct CDR3 sequences listed, 20% to 30% were seen once; the top ten hold about a third. The source was PBMCs, collected before TCRalphabeta/CD19-depleted stem cell transplant. Receptor source: a boy under three years old with Wiskott-Aldrich syndrome, due to receive a stem cell transplant. Each CDR3 is given with its conserved first and last residue. The D gene is left open where the match is weak. The listing skips clone size in some rows; elsewhere it reads once, few, many or a size class.

J gene	V gene	clone size	D gene	CDR3 protein	CDR3 DNA
TRBJ2-7	TRBV5-6	NA	TRBD2	CASSLGLAGGRSYEQYF	TGTGCCAGCAGCTTGGGGTTAGCGGGAGGGCGCAGTTACGAGCAGTACTTC
TRBJ2-3	TRBV19	few	NA	CASRRSGVDTQYF	TGTGCCAGTAGACGCTCGGGGGTAGATACGCAGTATTTT
TRBJ2-7	TRBV6-1	few	TRBD1	CASSRDRARGEQYF	TGTGCCAGCAGCCGGGACAGGGCTCGAGGCGAGCAGTACTTC
TRBJ1-2	TRBV7-3	few	TRBD1	CASSLTSGTGLSGYTF	TGTGCCAGCAGCTTAACTTCCGGGACAGGGTTATCCGGCTACACCTTC
TRBJ2-7	TRBV5-1	few	TRBD2	CASSFGTSGNYEQYF	TGCGCCAGCAGCTTCGGGACTAGCGGGAACTACGAGCAGTACTTC
TRBJ2-1	TRBV5-1	few	NA	CASSLEWTGNEQFF	TGCGCCAGCAGCTTGGAGTGGACTGGTAATGAGCAGTTCTTC
TRBJ2-3	TRBV12-3/TRBV12-4	NA	TRBD2	CASSFGLAGGPVKIPLTDTQYF	TGTGCCAGCAGTTTTGGACTAGCGGGAGGGCCCGTCAAAATCCCTCTCACAGATACGCAGTATTTT
TRBJ2-1	TRBV9	few	TRBD2	CASSGRSSGSNNEQFF	TGTGCCAGCAGCGGAAGATCTAGCGGGAGCAACAATGAGCAGTTCTTC
TRBJ1-5	TRBV30	once	TRBD1	CAWAPGQGRSQPQHF	TGTGCCTGGGCTCCGGGACAGGGAAGGAGTCAGCCCCAGCATTTT
TRBJ2-1	TRBV12-3/TRBV12-4	few	NA	CASSRQGIYNEQFF	TGTGCCAGCAGCCGCCAGGGGATCTACAATGAGCAGTTCTTC
TRBJ1-1	TRBV6-1	NA	TRBD1	CATDRGIGAFF	TGTGCCACCGACAGGGGGATCGGAGCTTTCTTT
TRBJ2-3	TRBV5-1	few	NA	CASSLGSGHYTDTQYF	TGCGCCAGCAGCTTGGGATCGGGACATTACACAGATACGCAGTATTTT
TRBJ2-7	TRBV6-2/TRBV6-3	few	NA	CASSAPRGTYEQYF	TGTGCCAGCAGTGCCCCGAGAGGAACCTACGAGCAGTACTTC
TRBJ2-3	TRBV5-1	NA	TRBD2	CASSTLAGGPVTQYF	TGCGCCAGCAGCACCCTAGCGGGAGGGCCAGTTACGCAGTATTTT
TRBJ2-7	TRBV10-3	NA	TRBD2	CATGGDSYEQYF	TGTGCCACGGGAGGGGACTCCTACGAGCAGTACTTC
TRBJ2-1	TRBV27	NA	NA	CASSLRSGYGMVGNEQFF	TGTGCCAGCAGTTTAAGATCGGGGTACGGGATGGTTGGCAATGAGCAGTTCTTC
TRBJ1-6	TRBV20-1	once	NA	CSARVGSISPLHF	TGCAGTGCTAGAGTTGGCTCTATTTCACCCCTCCACTTT
TRBJ2-1	TRBV6-2/TRBV6-3	NA	TRBD2	CASSSQFLAGGINEQFF	TGTGCCAGCAGTTCCCAATTCCTAGCGGGAGGTATCAATGAGCAGTTCTTC
TRBJ2-6	TRBV7-8	NA	NA	CASSFGIGAGANVLTF	TGTGCCAGCAGCTTCGGAATCGGGGCCGGGGCCAACGTCCTGACTTTC
TRBJ2-2	TRBV5-1	few	TRBD1	CASSGIGSLTGMNTGELFF	TGCGCCAGCAGCGGAATTGGCAGTTTGACAGGGATGAACACCGGGGAGCTGTTTTTT
TRBJ2-3	TRBV12-3/TRBV12-4	NA	TRBD1	CASSSGQGSGTQYF	TGTGCCAGCAGTTCTGGACAGGGAAGCGGTACGCAGTATTTT
TRBJ2-7	TRBV20-1	NA	NA	CSARDLGASRIPYEQYF	TGCAGTGCTAGAGATCTCGGGGCGTCAAGGATCCCCTACGAGCAGTACTTC
TRBJ1-6	TRBV27	NA	TRBD1	CASRRDRGRRSPLHF	TGTGCCAGCAGGCGAGACAGGGGGCGAAGATCACCCCTCCACTTT
TRBJ1-2	TRBV11-3	NA	TRBD1	CASSLLGTGGEDYGYTF	TGTGCCAGCAGCTTATTAGGGACAGGGGGCGAGGACTATGGCTACACCTTC
TRBJ2-2	TRBV15	few	TRBD2	CATSRDSGLGAGELFF	TGTGCCACCAGCAGAGATTCGGGACTAGGGGCCGGGGAGCTGTTTTTT
TRBJ2-1	TRBV7-8	NA	TRBD1	CASSYGQGNQFF	TGTGCCAGCAGCTACGGACAGGGCAACCAGTTCTTC
TRBJ2-2	TRBV9	few	NA	CASRERVDTGELFF	TGTGCCAGCAGAGAGCGGGTTGACACCGGGGAGCTGTTTTTT
TRBJ2-6	TRBV24-1	NA	NA	CATSPTGPSGANVLTF	TGTGCCACCAGCCCGACGGGGCCCTCTGGGGCCAACGTCCTGACTTTC
TRBJ2-7	TRBV5-1	few	NA	CASSVPGSYEQYF	TGCGCCAGCAGCGTCCCCGGGTCATACGAGCAGTACTTC
TRBJ2-1	TRBV6-5	NA	TRBD1	CASSYLGQGRNEQFF	TGTGCCAGCAGTTACTTGGGACAGGGGAGGAATGAGCAGTTCTTC
TRBJ1-2	TRBV29-1	NA	NA	CSVASRPNYGYTF	TGCAGCGTTGCCAGTCGACCCAACTATGGCTACACCTTC
TRBJ2-2	TRBV20-1	NA	NA	CSASPGLNTGELFF	TGCAGTGCTAGTCCGGGACTGAACACCGGGGAGCTGTTTTTT
TRBJ2-3	TRBV7-9	NA	TRBD1	CASSSSGTGGTTDTQYF	TGTGCCAGCAGCTCCAGCGGGACAGGGGGCACCACAGATACGCAGTATTTT
TRBJ2-1	TRBV7-2	many	TRBD2	CASSQSSGSSYNEQFF	TGTGCCAGCAGCCAGTCTAGCGGGAGCTCCTACAATGAGCAGTTCTTC
TRBJ2-7	TRBV7-8	NA	TRBD2	CASSEGAGGNYEQYF	TGTGCCAGCAGCGAAGGAGCGGGAGGAAACTACGAGCAGTACTTC
TRBJ2-4	TRBV20-1	NA	TRBD2	CSARGLAGTIQYF	TGCAGTGCCCGGGGACTAGCGGGAACCATTCAGTACTTC
TRBJ2-4	TRBV20-1	few	NA	CSANRGALAKNIQYF	TGCAGTGCCAACCGCGGGGCGCTAGCCAAAAACATTCAGTACTTC
TRBJ2-1	TRBV2	NA	NA	CASSTRVVHEQFF	TGTGCCAGCAGTACCAGAGTGGTGCATGAGCAGTTCTTC
TRBJ1-5	TRBV12-3/TRBV12-4	few	NA	CASKGPNNQPQHF	TGTGCCAGCAAGGGACCGAACAATCAGCCCCAGCATTTT
TRBJ2-7	TRBV7-2	few	NA	CASSSMDKTYEQYF	TGTGCCAGCAGCTCGATGGACAAAACCTACGAGCAGTACTTC
TRBJ1-1	TRBV5-1	few	NA	CASRIRVPNTEAFF	TGCGCCAGCAGAATCAGGGTGCCGAACACTGAAGCTTTCTTT
TRBJ2-2	TRBV5-1	NA	TRBD2	CASSTGTSGRAFTGELFF	TGCGCCAGCAGCACAGGGACTAGCGGGAGGGCCTTCACCGGGGAGCTGTTTTTT
TRBJ2-7	TRBV5-1	NA	TRBD2	CASSSAELAGVTYEQYF	TGCGCCAGCAGCTCCGCCGAGTTAGCGGGAGTAACCTACGAGCAGTACTTC
TRBJ2-1	TRBV20-1	NA	NA	CSASPKVVNEQFF	TGCAGTGCTAGTCCCAAGGTAGTCAATGAGCAGTTCTTC
TRBJ1-2	TRBV6-1	NA	TRBD1	CASNSGTGGHGYTF	TGTGCCAGCAACTCCGGGACAGGGGGCCATGGCTACACCTTC
TRBJ2-7	TRBV15	NA	NA	CATSRLQGWEQYF	TGTGCCACCAGCAGACTACAGGGTTGGGAGCAGTACTTC
TRBJ2-7	TRBV5-1	few	NA	CASSLVSGRESYEQYF	TGCGCCAGCAGCTTGGTATCGGGCAGGGAGTCCTACGAGCAGTACTTC
TRBJ1-2	TRBV2	NA	TRBD1	CASRPGTGGGSYTF	TGTGCCAGCAGACCCGGGACAGGGGGAGGGAGCTACACCTTC
TRBJ2-7	TRBV5-1	NA	TRBD1	CASSFDRDRSSYEQYF	TGCGCCAGCAGCTTTGACCGGGACAGGAGCTCCTACGAGCAGTACTTC
TRBJ1-2	TRBV12-3/TRBV12-4	NA	NA	CASSSDGYGYTF	TGTGCCAGCAGTTCCGACGGCTATGGCTACACCTTC
TRBJ2-1	TRBV12-3/TRBV12-4	NA	NA	CASGLVLESSYNEQFF	TGTGCCAGCGGCCTTGTACTGGAGAGCTCCTACAATGAGCAGTTCTTC
TRBJ1-5	TRBV27	NA	NA	CASSLLGAKEPQHF	TGTGCCAGCAGTTTACTGGGCGCGAAGGAGCCCCAGCATTTT
TRBJ2-7	TRBV20-1	NA	TRBD2	CSASRAVAGVYEQYF	TGCAGTGCCTCTAGGGCAGTAGCGGGAGTCTACGAGCAGTACTTC